The present TCR beta chain was sequenced within a study of kidney transplant recipient with SARS-CoV-2 infection (dated by TCRdb to the early 2020s). The time point label of this sample denotes: pre-pandemic baseline sample and day 111 after first positive SARS-CoV-2 test. This clonotype was recorded many times. No cognate antigen has been identified for it. Base qualities were left out, and no much larger clone turns up one base away. Instrument on record: Illumina MiSeq. The peripheral T cell repertoire was profiled for human TCRbeta genes. In the source study's methods: To account for variability over time, differences in clonotype abundance were tested using beta-binomial modelling. Expanded clonotypes were checked against the ImmuneCODE reference database of SARS-CoV-2-associated TCRs and mapped to regions of the viral genome. Additional analyses of the repertoire looked at TRBV gene usage, CDR3 length, CDR3 amino acid overlap between time points, clonotype abundance distributions and Jaccard similarity. In-frame beta chains were kept once TCRdb had trimmed the public reads at Q25 with fastp and called clones with MiXCR. Every distinct CDR3 protein forms one entry, paired with its most common genes and DNA. The V and J calls reflect TCRdb's pipeline rather than the authors' work. The table for this sample lists 200,000 to 300,000 distinct CDR3 sequences; under 30% of them were counted only once. Under 9.5% of the sample is held by the ten biggest clonotypes.

The receptor was derived from a male patient aged 25-45 years who had COVID-19 and was a kidney transplant recipient. After a transplant, the graft donor may have provided part of the T cells. The sequencing here drew on a blood sample, taken at baseline and on approximately day 120 from a kidney transplant recipient.

The CDR3 region: CSARDPLAKNIQYF. In nucleotide form, the sequence is TGCAGTGCTAGGGACCCTTTAGCCAAAAACATTCAGTACTTC. The chain is made from TRBV20-1 and TRBJ2-4, with the D gene call left open. The germline V gene (reference sequence) sets CDR1 to DFQATT and CDR2 to SNEGSKA. V sheds 3 bases and J sheds 0 bases, leaving 9 bases between their ends. Spanning cysteine to phenylalanine, the CDR3 consists of 14 amino acids. Left in the record is the CDR3 DNA by itself, 42 bases read in frame from the first base.